This passage covers 4 T cell receptor beta chains from one sample sequenced in a study of T-cell reconstitution after alpha-beta-depleted transplantation in children. Unique molecular identifiers were incorporated during preparation of the TCRbeta library. Using its own MiXCR run on the PCR reads, TCRdb lists one record per CDR3 protein. The sample consists of nearly 250,000 distinct CDR3 sequences, less than 9% of them appearing once. The specimen was PBMCs, mostly from graft donor cells, collected 180 days after TCRalphabeta/CD19-depleted stem cell transplant. The receptors derive from a male patient aged 10 to 17 who had a stem cell transplant for acute lymphoblastic leukemia, so the T cells may come from the graft donor.

This clonotype showed up many times. The chain recombines TRBV10-2 with TRBJ2-7; 7 bases are shared with TRBD1. Germline trimming cut 4 bases from V and 4 bases from J; bases unmatched to any gene: 7. Germline CDR1 reads WSHSY; CDR2 reads SAAADI. The CDR3 sequence is 14 residues long. As DNA, the CDR3 is TGCGCCAGCAGTGTGTGGACAGGACCTTACGAGCAGTACTTC. Amino acids: CASSVWTGPYEQYF.

This clonotype was observed many times. V and J are TRBV29-1 and TRBJ2-2; 12 nucleotides line up with TRBD2. CDR1 and CDR2 (germline): SQVTM, ANQGSEA. After removal of 7 bases from V and 9 bases from J, the junction contained 9 bases not matched to a gene. The CDR3 is made up of 14 amino acids. The CDR3 loop is CSAALAGGPRELFF. The CDR3 region has the DNA TGCAGCGCAGCCCTAGCGGGAGGGCCCCGGGAGCTGTTTTTT.

This clonotype was observed at least ten times. The gene calls are TRBV5-1 and TRBJ1-1; perhaps TRBD1 as D (5 bases). This CDR3 comprises 14 residues. Trimming shortened V by 0 bases and J by 5 bases, and 11 bases separated the two germline ends. Germline lookup yields CDR1 SGHRS and CDR2 YFSETQ. The CDR3 DNA is TGCGCCAGCAGCTTGGGCAGGGCGGGAACTGAAGCTTTCTTT. Amino acid sequence: CASSLGRAGTEAFF.

As concerns this clonotype: Being one base from a much bigger clone, this may be a read error. The chain employs TRBV27 and TRBJ1-3; TRBD1 aligns across 8 bases. This CDR3 contains 12 residues. CDR1 MNHEY and CDR2 SMNVEV come from the germline V gene (reference sequence). V shed 6 bases and J 16 bases; nucleotides not matched to a gene: 11. This CDR3 is CASRYSGGPVYF. In DNA form, the CDR3 reads TGTGCCAGCAGGTACTCAGGGGGCCCTGTCTATTTT.